The TCR beta chain under discussion was sequenced for a study of T cell changes during pregnancy in multiple sclerosis. The assay was immunoSEQ multiplex PCR, and TCRdb's table has in-frame clones only and misses some. The sample holds 45,000 to 55,000 clones; about 92% are singletons and the top ten take just under 1%. CDR1 and CDR2 (germline): SGHTA, FQGNSA. The CDR3 covers 15 residues. Trimming removed 1 base from V and 6 bases from J; junction bases left unmatched: 2. The genes are TRBV7-2 and TRBJ1-6, with 8 bases fitting TRBD1. The receptor comes from a female donor with multiple sclerosis, enrolled in a pregnancy study. The input for sequencing was peripheral blood, taken after pregnancy. DNA for the CDR3: TGTGCCAGCAGCTTAGGCGGACAGGGTAATTCACCCCTCCACTTT. Amino acid sequence: CASSLGGQGNSPLHF.